The rows below give T cell receptor beta chains drawn from one sample of a study of Ad26.COV2.S vaccination and SARS-CoV-2 variants. Using immunoSEQ multiplex PCR, the repertoire was profiled, and TCRdb retains in-frame clones only, with some absent. The repertoire holds some 370,000 clones, 83% seen once, with nearly 7.5% in the top ten. This specimen was peripheral blood, taken in a trial of Ad26.COV2.S vaccine versus placebo. The receptors were gathered from a person between 18 and 65 years old who received the Ad26.COV2.S COVID-19 vaccine or a placebo. Each CDR3 is given with its conserved first and last residue. The D gene is left open where the match is weak. Not all rows give a size; the values are once, few, many and, for expanded clones, a class.

d_call	clone_size	v_call	j_call	cdr3_aa	cdr3_nt
TRBD1	.	TRBV2	TRBJ1-1	CASRKRQGGTEAFF	TGTGCCAGCAGAAAGCGACAGGGGGGAACTGAAGCTTTCTTT
.	.	TRBV6-1	TRBJ2-7	CATRPWSSYEQYF	TGTGCCACTCGACCATGGAGCTCCTACGAGCAGTACTTC
.	.	TRBV5-1	TRBJ2-7	CASSPSGTYEQYF	TGCGCCAGCAGTCCCAGTGGCACTTACGAGCAGTACTTC
.	.	TRBV5-1	TRBJ2-3	CASSWHRETGLSIDTQYF	TGCGCCAGCAGCTGGCACAGGGAGACGGGTCTCTCTATAGATACGCAGTATTTT
.	.	TRBV5-1	TRBJ1-6	CASSGGRTNSPLHF	TGCGCCAGCAGCGGGGGACGGACGAATTCACCCCTCCACTTT
.	.	TRBV6-5	TRBJ2-2	CASSRLWGLSGELFF	TGTGCCAGCAGCCGATTATGGGGGTTGAGCGGGGAGCTGTTTTTT
.	.	TRBV4-2	TRBJ1-1	CASSQDGVGNFEAFF	TGTGCCAGCAGCCAAGACGGGGTGGGGAATTTTGAAGCTTTCTTT
.	.	TRBV18	TRBJ1-1	CASSPPRGRDTEAFF	TGTGCCAGCTCACCACCCCGGGGGCGGGACACTGAAGCTTTCTTT
.	once	TRBV18	TRBJ1-3	CASSPRALENTIYF	TGTGCCAGCTCACCCAGGGCGCTCGAAAACACCATATATTTT
.	few	TRBV7-9	TRBJ1-6	CASSSATRASPLHF	TGTGCCAGCAGCTCCGCCACCCGGGCATCACCCCTCCACTTT
.	.	TRBV7-2	TRBJ1-2	CASSSLEGGGYTF	TGTGCCAGCAGCTCTTTAGAGGGGGGTGGCTACACCTTC
TRBD1	.	TRBV7-9	TRBJ2-5	CASSLGQVVNQETQYF	TGTGCCAGCAGCCTAGGACAGGTAGTGAACCAAGAGACCCAGTACTTC
TRBD1	.	TRBV5-1	TRBJ2-7	CASGVGQGYEQYF	TGCGCCAGCGGGGTAGGACAGGGTTACGAGCAGTACTTC
.	.	TRBV2	TRBJ2-3	CASGLARADTQYF	TGTGCCAGCGGGCTAGCGCGAGCAGATACGCAGTATTTT
.	.	TRBV7-9	TRBJ1-1	CASSLEYFHSPRDDTEAFF	TGTGCCAGCAGCTTAGAGTATTTTCACTCCCCAAGGGATGACACTGAAGCTTTCTTT
.	.	TRBV6-2/TRBV6-3	TRBJ2-7	CASSSRGSNEQYF	TGTGCCAGCAGCTCCCGAGGTAGCAACGAGCAGTACTTC
.	.	TRBV3-1/TRBV3-2	TRBJ1-2	CASSQASHANYGYTF	TGTGCCAGCAGCCAAGCGTCCCACGCTAACTATGGCTACACCTTC
.	.	TRBV28	TRBJ2-7	CASSSVLVRGRVPYEQYF	TGTGCCAGCAGTTCAGTTCTAGTTAGAGGGCGAGTGCCCTACGAGCAGTACTTC
.	.	TRBV20-1	TRBJ2-3	CSASRRAQSTDTQYF	TGCAGTGCTAGTAGGAGGGCCCAAAGCACAGATACGCAGTATTTT
.	.	TRBV2	TRBJ2-7	CASTAPGVANYEQYF	TGTGCCAGCACTGCTCCCGGGGTAGCAAACTACGAGCAGTACTTC
.	.	TRBV5-1	TRBJ2-7	CASSRGAGRTEQYF	TGCGCCAGCAGCCGGGGCGCAGGGCGTACCGAGCAGTACTTC
TRBD1	.	TRBV3-1/TRBV3-2	TRBJ1-5	CASSRADRVDQPQHF	TGTGCCAGCAGCCGAGCAGACAGGGTAGATCAGCCCCAGCATTTT
.	.	TRBV20-1	TRBJ2-1	CSASWSSYNEQFF	TGCAGTGCTAGTTGGAGCTCCTACAATGAGCAGTTCTTC
TRBD1	.	TRBV4-1	TRBJ1-6	CASSQARGLDSPLHF	TGCGCCAGCAGCCAAGCCAGGGGGCTCGATTCACCCCTCCACTTT
.	.	TRBV6-5	TRBJ1-5	CASSYSVGGSQPQHF	TGTGCCAGCAGTTACTCTGTGGGGGGAAGTCAGCCCCAGCATTTT
.	few	TRBV6-5	TRBJ1-5	CASQRGKGNQPQHF	TGTGCCAGCCAAAGGGGCAAGGGCAATCAGCCCCAGCATTTT